This T cell receptor (beta chain) originates from a study of blood T cell repertoires in COVID-19. Across the whole study: Acute-phase and convalescent COVID-19 samples originated in the United States, Italy and Spain. The cDNA or gDNA used as material had been derived from T cells, B-cell-depleted T cells, or PBMCs.

Original analysis: Estimation of nucleated cell counts was performed using reference gene primer amplification. Clones were sequenced by immunoSEQ multiplex PCR, and TCRdb holds only the in-frame ones, with some missing. That table gives V, J and clone size, and the DNA gave D and trimming. The table lists over 300,000 clones, 70% to 90% of them singletons. The CDR3 is made up of 13 amino acids. V lost 5 bases and J 1 base, leaving 8 bases between the germline ends. Sequenced sample: peripheral blood. The receptor's source is a human donor in a cohort sampled during active COVID-19. The chain links TRBV12-3 or TRBV12-4 to TRBJ1-1; tentative D call: TRBD1 (6 bases). The CDR3 nucleotides read TGTGCCAGCAGTGAAGGGGGGAACACTGAAGCTTTCTTT. It encodes CASSEGGNTEAFF.